This TCR beta chain was retrieved from a study of monozygotic twins with inflammatory bowel disease. Notes on the study in general: Support was lacking for any single strong IBD-associated signal or clonotype.

This CDR3 contains 16 residues. Germline CDR1 reads SEHNR; CDR2 reads FQNEAQ (reference sequence). Two nested PCRs, run for around 15 and 9 cycles, were applied to TCRalpha and TCRbeta cDNA. Reanalyzing the 5' RACE reads, TCRdb keeps one entry per CDR3 protein, without DNA. Recorded here are some 89,000 distinct CDR3 sequences; the top ten clones represent around 7.2%. About this clonotype itself: Its cognate antigen is unknown.

The source material was blood. This receptor was taken from a human donor with ulcerative colitis or Crohn's disease, or a healthy co-twin of an affected twin (not recorded which). This chain links TRBV7-9 with TRBJ2-4. This chain's CDR3 is CASSLALGVAKNMQYF.